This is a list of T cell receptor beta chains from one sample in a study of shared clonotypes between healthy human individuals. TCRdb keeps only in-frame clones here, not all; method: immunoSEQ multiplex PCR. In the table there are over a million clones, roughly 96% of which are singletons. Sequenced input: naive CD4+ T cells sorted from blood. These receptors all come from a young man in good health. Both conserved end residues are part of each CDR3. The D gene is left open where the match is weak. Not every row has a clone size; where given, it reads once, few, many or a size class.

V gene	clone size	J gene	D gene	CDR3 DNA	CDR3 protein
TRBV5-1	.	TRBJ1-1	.	TGCGCCAGCAGCTTGAAACAGGGTGGGAACACTGAAGCTTTCTTT	CASSLKQGGNTEAFF
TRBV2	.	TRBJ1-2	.	TGTGCCAGCAGTGAAGCGCTTCGGGGGGGAGAGGGCTACACCTTC	CASSEALRGGEGYTF
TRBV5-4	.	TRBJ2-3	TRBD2	TGTGCCAGCTTAGCGGGAGGGCCCTCTGGCACAGATACGCAGTATTTT	CASLAGGPSGTDTQYF
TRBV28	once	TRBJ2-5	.	TGTGCCAGCAGTTTTCGTGGGGGCATTTCGGAGACCCAGTACTTC	CASSFRGGISETQYF
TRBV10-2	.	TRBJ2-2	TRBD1	TGCGCCAGCAGTGAGGTGTGGACAGGGAATGAATGGTACACCGGGGAGCTGTTTTTT	CASSEVWTGNEWYTGELFF
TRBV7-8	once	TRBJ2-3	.	TGTGCCAGCAGCTTAGTCTTTGACACCCCAACAGATACGCAGTATTTT	CASSLVFDTPTDTQYF
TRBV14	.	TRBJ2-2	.	TGTGCCAGCAGCCCGGGGGTTCGGAGCACCGGGGAGCTGTTTTTT	CASSPGVRSTGELFF
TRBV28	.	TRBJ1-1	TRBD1	TGTGCCAGCAGTTTCCCAGGGGGGCACACTGAAGCTTTCTTT	CASSFPGGHTEAFF
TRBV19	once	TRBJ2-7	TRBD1	TGTGCCAGTACCCAGACAGGGGTAAGCTCCTACGAGCAGTACTTC	CASTQTGVSSYEQYF
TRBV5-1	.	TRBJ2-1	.	TGCGCCAGCAGCTTGTTCCTGGATGAGCAGTTCTTC	CASSLFLDEQFF
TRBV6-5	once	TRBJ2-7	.	TGTGCCAGCAGTTACTCGACCTCGTCCTACGAGCAGTACTTC	CASSYSTSSYEQYF
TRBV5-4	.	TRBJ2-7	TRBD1	TGTGCCAGCAGCTTGGCAGCCGGGACAGGGGTTTCCTACGAGCAGTACTTC	CASSLAAGTGVSYEQYF
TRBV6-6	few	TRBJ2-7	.	TGTGCCGTAAAGGGGTGGATATTGGGACGCTCCTACGAGCAGTACTTC	CAVKGWILGRSYEQYF
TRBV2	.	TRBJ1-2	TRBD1	TGTGCCAGCAGGCCAGGGGGCTCCCGCTATGGCTACACCTTC	CASRPGGSRYGYTF
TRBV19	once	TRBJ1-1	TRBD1	TGTGCCAGTAGTACTCGGGGACAGGGAAACACTGAAGCTTTCTTT	CASSTRGQGNTEAFF
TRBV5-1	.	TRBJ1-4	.	TGCGCCAGCAGCCCGACTAATGGTGAAAAACTGTTTTTT	CASSPTNGEKLFF